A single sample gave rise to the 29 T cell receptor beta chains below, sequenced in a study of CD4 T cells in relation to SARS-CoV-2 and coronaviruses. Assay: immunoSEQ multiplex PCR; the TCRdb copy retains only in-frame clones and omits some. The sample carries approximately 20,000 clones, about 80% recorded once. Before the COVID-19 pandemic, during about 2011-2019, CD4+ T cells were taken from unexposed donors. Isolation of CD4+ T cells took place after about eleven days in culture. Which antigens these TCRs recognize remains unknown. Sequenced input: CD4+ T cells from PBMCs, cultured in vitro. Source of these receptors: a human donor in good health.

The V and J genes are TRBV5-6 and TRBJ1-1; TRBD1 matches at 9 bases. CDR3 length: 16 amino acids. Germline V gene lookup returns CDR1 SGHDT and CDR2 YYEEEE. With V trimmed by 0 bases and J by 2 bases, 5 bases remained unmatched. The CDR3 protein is CASSLAKGQGNTEAFF. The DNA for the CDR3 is TGTGCCAGCAGCTTGGCTAAGGGACAGGGTAACACTGAAGCTTTCTTT.

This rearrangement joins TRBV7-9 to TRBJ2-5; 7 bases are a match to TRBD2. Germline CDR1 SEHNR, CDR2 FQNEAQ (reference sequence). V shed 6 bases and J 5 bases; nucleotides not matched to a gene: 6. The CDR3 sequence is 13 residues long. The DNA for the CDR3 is TGTGCCAGCAGAAGCGGGGCGCGGGAGACCCAGTACTTC. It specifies CASRSGARETQYF.

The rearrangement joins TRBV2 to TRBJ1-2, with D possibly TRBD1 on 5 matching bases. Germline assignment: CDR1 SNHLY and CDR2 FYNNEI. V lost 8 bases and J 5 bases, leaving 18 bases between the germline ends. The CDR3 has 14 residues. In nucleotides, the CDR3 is TGTGCCAGCCGGGTGGGCAGGGAAAGTTATGGCTACACCTTC. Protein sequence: CASRVGRESYGYTF.

The CDR3 protein is CASSLEGRANEKLFF. The CDR3 DNA reads TGTGCCAGCAGCTTAGAGGGACGGGCCAATGAAAAACTGTTTTTT. V is TRBV7-9 and J is TRBJ1-4, with D perhaps matching TRBD1 (5 bases). Germline assignment: CDR1 SEHNR and CDR2 FQNEAQ (reference sequence). The CDR3 totals 15 residues. The ends were cut back, 1 base at V and 5 bases at J, with 11 bases in the middle.

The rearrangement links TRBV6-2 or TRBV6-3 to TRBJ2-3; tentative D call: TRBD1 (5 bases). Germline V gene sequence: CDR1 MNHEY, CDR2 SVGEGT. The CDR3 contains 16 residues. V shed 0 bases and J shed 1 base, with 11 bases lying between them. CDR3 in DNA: TGTGCCAGCAGTTACTCCTTCCAGGGCGGCACAGATACGCAGTATTTT. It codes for CASSYSFQGGTDTQYF.

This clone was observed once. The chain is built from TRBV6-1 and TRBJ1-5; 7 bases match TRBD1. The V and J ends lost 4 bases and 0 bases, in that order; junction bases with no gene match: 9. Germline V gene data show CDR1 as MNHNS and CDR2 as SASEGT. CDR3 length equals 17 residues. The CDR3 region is CASSGRGRVNSNQPQHF. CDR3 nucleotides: TGTGCCAGCAGTGGGAGGGGGCGCGTGAATAGCAATCAGCCCCAGCATTTT.

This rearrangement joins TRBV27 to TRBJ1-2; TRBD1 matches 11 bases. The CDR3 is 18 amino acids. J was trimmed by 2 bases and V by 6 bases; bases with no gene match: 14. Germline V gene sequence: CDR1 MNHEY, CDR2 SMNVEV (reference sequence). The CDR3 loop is CASRKNDPGQGVNYGYTF. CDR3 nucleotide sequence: TGTGCCAGCAGAAAAAACGACCCGGGACAGGGGGTAAACTATGGCTACACCTTC.

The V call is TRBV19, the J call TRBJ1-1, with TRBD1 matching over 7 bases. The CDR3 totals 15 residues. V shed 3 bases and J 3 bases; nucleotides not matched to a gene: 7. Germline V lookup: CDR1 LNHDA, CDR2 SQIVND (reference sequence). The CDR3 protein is CASSISGRGDTEAFF. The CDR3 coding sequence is TGTGCCAGTAGTATCTCGGGCAGGGGGGACACTGAAGCTTTCTTT.

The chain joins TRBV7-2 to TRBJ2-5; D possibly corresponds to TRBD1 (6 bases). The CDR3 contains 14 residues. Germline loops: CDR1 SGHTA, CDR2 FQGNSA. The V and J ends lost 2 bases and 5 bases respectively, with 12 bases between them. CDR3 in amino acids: CASSLQGTQETQYF. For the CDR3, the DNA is TGTGCCAGCAGCTTACAGGGGACACAGGAGACCCAGTACTTC.

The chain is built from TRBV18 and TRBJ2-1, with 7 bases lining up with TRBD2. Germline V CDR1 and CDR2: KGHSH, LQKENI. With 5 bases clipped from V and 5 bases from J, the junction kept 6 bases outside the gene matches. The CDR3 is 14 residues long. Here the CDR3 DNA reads TGTGCCAGCTCAAGCGGGACTCGGAACAATGAGCAGTTCTTC. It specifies CASSSGTRNNEQFF.

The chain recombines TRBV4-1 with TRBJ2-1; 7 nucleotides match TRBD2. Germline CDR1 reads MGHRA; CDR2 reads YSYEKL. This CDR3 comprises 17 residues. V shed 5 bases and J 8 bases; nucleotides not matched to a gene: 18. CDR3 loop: CASSSPRDYPLQDEQFF. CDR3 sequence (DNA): TGCGCCAGCAGCAGTCCCCGGGACTACCCACTACAAGATGAGCAGTTCTTC.

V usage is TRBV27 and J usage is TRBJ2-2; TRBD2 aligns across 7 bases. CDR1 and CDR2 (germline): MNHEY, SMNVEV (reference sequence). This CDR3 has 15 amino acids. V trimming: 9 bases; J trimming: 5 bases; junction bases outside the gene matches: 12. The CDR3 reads CARPTGGEGTGELFF. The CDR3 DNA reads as TGTGCCAGGCCTACCGGCGGGGAGGGTACCGGGGAGCTGTTTTTT.

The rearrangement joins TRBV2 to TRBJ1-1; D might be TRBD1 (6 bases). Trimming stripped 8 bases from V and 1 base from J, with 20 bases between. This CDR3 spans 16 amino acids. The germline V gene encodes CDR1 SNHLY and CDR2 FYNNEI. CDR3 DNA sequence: TGTGCCAGCGGGGGGAAACGGGGGGCTCCGAACACTGAAGCTTTCTTT. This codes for CASGGKRGAPNTEAFF.

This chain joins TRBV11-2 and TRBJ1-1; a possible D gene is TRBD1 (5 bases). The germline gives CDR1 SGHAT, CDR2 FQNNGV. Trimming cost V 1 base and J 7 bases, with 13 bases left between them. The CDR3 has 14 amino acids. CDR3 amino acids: CASSLVDTRGEAFF. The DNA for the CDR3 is TGTGCCAGCAGCTTAGTAGACACGAGGGGTGAAGCTTTCTTT.

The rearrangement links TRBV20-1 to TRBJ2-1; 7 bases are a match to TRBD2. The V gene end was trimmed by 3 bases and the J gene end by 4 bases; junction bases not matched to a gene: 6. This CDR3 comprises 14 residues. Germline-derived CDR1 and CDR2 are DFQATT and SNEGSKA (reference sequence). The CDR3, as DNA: TGCAGTGCTAGTTCTAGCGGCATATACAATGAGCAGTTCTTC. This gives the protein CSASSSGIYNEQFF.

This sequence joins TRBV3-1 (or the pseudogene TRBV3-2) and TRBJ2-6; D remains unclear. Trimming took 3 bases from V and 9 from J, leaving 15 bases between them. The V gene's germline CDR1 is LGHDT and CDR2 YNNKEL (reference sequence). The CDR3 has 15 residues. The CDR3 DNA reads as TGTGCCAGCAGCCACATCCCGGTGGGAAGCAACGTCCTGACTTTC. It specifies CASSHIPVGSNVLTF.

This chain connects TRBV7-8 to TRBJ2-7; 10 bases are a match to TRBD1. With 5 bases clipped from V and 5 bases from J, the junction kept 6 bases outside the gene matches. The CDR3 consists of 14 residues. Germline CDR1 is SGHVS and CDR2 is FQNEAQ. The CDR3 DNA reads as TGTGCCAGCAGCCCGACAGGGGGCTCGGACGAGCAGTACTTC. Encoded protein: CASSPTGGSDEQYF. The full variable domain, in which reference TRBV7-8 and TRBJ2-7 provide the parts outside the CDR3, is GAGVSQSPRYKVAKRGQDVALRCDPISGHVSLFWYQQALGQGPEFLTYFQNEAQLDKSGLPSDRFFAERPEGSVSTLKIQRTQQEDSAVYLCASSPTGGSDEQYFGPGTRLTVT.

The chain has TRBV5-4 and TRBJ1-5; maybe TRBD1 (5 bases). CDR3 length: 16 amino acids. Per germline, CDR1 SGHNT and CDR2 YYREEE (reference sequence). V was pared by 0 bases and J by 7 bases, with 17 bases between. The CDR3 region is CASSLAGGQGNQPQHF. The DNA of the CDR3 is TGTGCCAGCAGCTTGGCCGGAGGTCAGGGTAACCAGCCCCAGCATTTT.

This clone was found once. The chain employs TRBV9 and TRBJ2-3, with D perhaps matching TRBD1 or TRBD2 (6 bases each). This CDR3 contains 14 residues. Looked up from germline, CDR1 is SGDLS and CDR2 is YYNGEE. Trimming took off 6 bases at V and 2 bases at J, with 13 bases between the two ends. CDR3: CASKEGVTTDTQYF. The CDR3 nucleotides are TGTGCCAGCAAGGAGGGGGTCACCACAGATACGCAGTATTTT.

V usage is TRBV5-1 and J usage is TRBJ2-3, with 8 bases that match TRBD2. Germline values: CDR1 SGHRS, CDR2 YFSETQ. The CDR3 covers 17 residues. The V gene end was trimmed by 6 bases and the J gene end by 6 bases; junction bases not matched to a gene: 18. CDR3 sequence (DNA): TGCGCCAGCACCCTCCGGGGGGGGGTGAGTCAGGGTGATACGCAGTATTTT. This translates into CASTLRGGVSQGDTQYF.

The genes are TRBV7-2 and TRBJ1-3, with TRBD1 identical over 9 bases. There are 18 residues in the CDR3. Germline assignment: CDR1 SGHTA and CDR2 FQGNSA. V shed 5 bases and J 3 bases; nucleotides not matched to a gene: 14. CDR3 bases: TGTGCCAGCAGCCCACGGTCGGGACAGGGTATGGTTGGAAACACCATATATTTT. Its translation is CASSPRSGQGMVGNTIYF.

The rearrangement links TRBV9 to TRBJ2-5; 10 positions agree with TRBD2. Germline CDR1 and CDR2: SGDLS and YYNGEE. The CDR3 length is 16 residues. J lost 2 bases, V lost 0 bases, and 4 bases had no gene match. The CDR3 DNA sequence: TGTGCCAGCAGCGTAGGGCTAGCGGGGGAACAAGAGACCCAGTACTTC. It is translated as CASSVGLAGEQETQYF. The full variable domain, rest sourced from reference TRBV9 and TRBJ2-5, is DSGVTQTPKHLITATGQRVTLRCSPRSGDLSVYWYQQSLDQGLQFLIQYYNGEERAKGNILERFSAQQFPDLHSELNLSSLELGDSALYFCASSVGLAGEQETQYFGPGTRLLVL.

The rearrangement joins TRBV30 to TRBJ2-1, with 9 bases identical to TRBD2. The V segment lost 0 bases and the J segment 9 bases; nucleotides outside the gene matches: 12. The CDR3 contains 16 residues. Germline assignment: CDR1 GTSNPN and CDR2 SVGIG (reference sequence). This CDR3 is CAWSVRGLAGVGEQFF. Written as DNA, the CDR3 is TGTGCCTGGAGTGTGAGAGGGTTAGCGGGAGTAGGTGAGCAGTTCTTC.

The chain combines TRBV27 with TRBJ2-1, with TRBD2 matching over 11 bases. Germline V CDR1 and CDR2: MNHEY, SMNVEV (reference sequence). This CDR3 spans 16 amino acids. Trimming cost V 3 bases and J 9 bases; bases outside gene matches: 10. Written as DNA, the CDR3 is TGTGCCAGCAGTTTGGGCCTAGCGGGAGGTGACAGTGAGCAGTTCTTC. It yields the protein CASSLGLAGGDSEQFF.

In DNA, the CDR3 is TGTGCCAGTAGTTTCCAGGGCCAAGAGACCCAGTACTTC. It translates to CASSFQGQETQYF. The gene calls are TRBV19 and TRBJ2-5, with D perhaps matching TRBD1 (5 bases). The V gene's germline CDR1 is LNHDA and CDR2 SQIVND (reference sequence). This CDR3 is built from 13 residues. V was shortened by 5 bases and J by 1 base, with 8 bases between the two germline ends.

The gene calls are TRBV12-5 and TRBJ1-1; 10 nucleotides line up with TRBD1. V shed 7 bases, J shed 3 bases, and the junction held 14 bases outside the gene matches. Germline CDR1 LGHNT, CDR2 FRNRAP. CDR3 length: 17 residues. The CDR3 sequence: CASAASGQGSVDTEAFF. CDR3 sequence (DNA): TGTGCTAGTGCAGCTTCGGGACAGGGGTCCGTGGACACTGAAGCTTTCTTT.

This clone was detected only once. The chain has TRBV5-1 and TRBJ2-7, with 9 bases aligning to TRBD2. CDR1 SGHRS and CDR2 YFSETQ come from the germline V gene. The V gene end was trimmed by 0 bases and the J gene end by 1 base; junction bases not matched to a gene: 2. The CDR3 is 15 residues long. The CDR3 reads CASSLVAGESYEQYF. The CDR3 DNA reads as TGCGCCAGCAGCTTGGTAGCGGGGGAGTCCTACGAGCAGTACTTC.

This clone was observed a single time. CDR3 region: CASTGGSKNIQYF. CDR3 DNA sequence: TGTGCCAGCACGGGGGGGTCCAAAAACATTCAGTACTTC. The chain couples TRBV7-2 to TRBJ2-4, with TRBD2 identical over 8 bases. Germline V gene lookup returns CDR1 SGHTA and CDR2 FQGNSA. This CDR3 spans 13 amino acids. Trimming took 7 bases from V and 2 from J; bases not matched to a gene: 1.

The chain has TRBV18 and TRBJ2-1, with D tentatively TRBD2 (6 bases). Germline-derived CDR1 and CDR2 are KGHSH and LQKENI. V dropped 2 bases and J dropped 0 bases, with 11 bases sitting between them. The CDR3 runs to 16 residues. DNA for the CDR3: TGTGCCAGCTCACCAGCTAGCGAAAGCTCCTACAATGAGCAGTTCTTC. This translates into CASSPASESSYNEQFF.